This T cell receptor (beta chain) was sequenced in a study of PD-1 blockade in classical Hodgkin lymphoma. Here immunoSEQ multiplex PCR was the method, and the copy in TCRdb shows in-frame clones only, minus some. The sample carries under 80,000 clones, over 70% recorded once. This CDR3 is built from 15 residues. Germline V CDR1 and CDR2: SGHKS, YYEKEE (reference sequence). Trimming removed 4 bases from V and 6 bases from J; junction bases left unmatched: 8. To note about this clone: The antigen remains undetermined.

Study observations and caveats: The baseline diversity of complete responders showed similarity to that of newly diagnosed patients.

Brentuximab vedotin exposure varied among the patients, all of whom had relapsed after autologous stem cell transplantation. This chain joins TRBV5-5 and TRBJ1-2, with 11 bases fitting TRBD1. Sample: peripheral blood mononuclear cells (PBMCs), taken before the second cycle of nivolumab. This sequence was found in a human donor with classical Hodgkin lymphoma. CDR3 nucleotide sequence: TGTGCCAGCAGCCTACTCGGGACAGGGGGAGATGGCTACACCTTC. Translation gives CASSLLGTGGDGYTF.